Listed below are T cell receptor beta chains from one sample, sequenced in a study of blood T cells in healthy people across ages. TCRdb reprocessed the 5' RACE reads via MiXCR and lists one record per CDR3 protein. The data contain over 1,500,000 distinct CDR3 sequences, approximately 40% of them singletons. The sequenced material came from blood. The receptors were gathered from a human donor in good health. CDR3s include the opening cysteine and the closing phenylalanine or tryptophan. A D gene is named only where the DNA matches it firmly.

D,V,CDR3
TRBD2,TRBV5-6,CASSKPSGGFYEQYF
TRBD1,TRBV5-1,CASSLDRGNTGELFF
TRBD2,TRBV24-1,CATSDLQSGGDNEQFF
NA,TRBV6-6,CASSYRGRAYEQYF
TRBD2,TRBV20-1,CSAVRGSGAKNIQYF
TRBD1,TRBV20-1,CSAREVPRRGQGMGSPLHF
TRBD2,TRBV2,CVSSVVRGANEPFF
NA,TRBV5-1,CASSDDGASGANVLTF
NA,TRBV30,CAWSLNRADTQYF
NA,TRBV7-2,CASSCRISSYEQYF
NA,TRBV6-1,CTSHSIVGYNSPLHF
NA,TRBV7-2,CASSPGPGMGNYGYTF
NA,TRBV7-2,CASSLFGGAEQFF
NA,TRBV15,CATGKGGNTIYF
NA,TRBV4-1,CASSQTGIGYGYTF
TRBD1,TRBV6-1,CASSYARGSDEKLFF
NA,TRBV29-1,CSVVQGSSYEQYF
TRBD1,TRBV4-2,CASSQYLGTDTDTQYF
TRBD1,TRBV4-2,CASSQDRTGSDEQYF
TRBD1,TRBV28,CASSSPGQVLAKNIQYF
NA,TRBV7-9,CASSPRLYGNYNEQFF
NA,TRBV7-2,CASSLPGGQLSEQYF
TRBD2,TRBV14,CASSQQRGFLTEQFF
TRBD1,TRBV5-1,CASSSRPPTRGIANTGELFF
NA,TRBV6-6,CASSSRGHLNQPQHF
NA,TRBV7-9,CASSSRGGGPSGDEQFF
TRBD1,TRBV20-1,CSSGTDTEAFF
NA,TRBV6-1,CASSEMDWHSNGYTF
NA,TRBV9,CASSVGLAMETQYF
NA,TRBV29-1,CSVGSPQAPYEQYF
NA,TRBV5-4,CASSQTGAYSYGYTF
NA,TRBV3-1,CASSQVPHCLFF
NA,TRBV7-3,CASSLGLHNSPLHF
NA,TRBV10-3,CAISATSLDTQYF
TRBD1,TRBV28,CASEPDRGVYEQYF
NA,TRBV7-2,CASSPSGTHSNQPQHF